The TCR beta chain described here comes from a study of PD-L1 blockade in urothelial cancer. Study in general: Among blood samples, the median T cell count was some 150,000.

The CDR3 covers 15 residues. Trimming left V 4 bases short and J 2 bases short, with 12 bases between. CDR1 LGHNA and CDR2 YNFKEQ come from the germline V gene. Time point defined: peripheral blood 6 weeks after treatment start. The method was immunoSEQ multiplex PCR; TCRdb's version includes in-frame clones alone and lacks a portion of them. The data contain around 87,000 clones, 75% to 90% of them singletons. This chain connects TRBV4-2 to TRBJ2-1, with a possible D match to TRBD2 (5 bases). The material sequenced was PBMCs, taken around atezolizumab (anti-PD-L1) treatment. The receptor's source is a man between 70 and 80 years old with urothelial cancer. DNA for the CDR3: TGTGCCAGCAGCCGAAGCGGAACCGCCTACAATGAGCAGTTCTTC. Translated: CASSRSGTAYNEQFF.